This T cell receptor beta chain was captured by sequencing in a study of shared clonotypes between healthy human individuals. For the study at large: Each donor's CD8 memory used one plate, CD8 naive two, each CD4 subset three.

The CDR3 is 11 amino acids. Germline V lookup: CDR1 SGHKS, CDR2 YYEKEE (reference sequence). Trimming cost V 7 bases and J 4 bases, with 8 bases left between them. Sequencing used immunoSEQ multiplex PCR; TCRdb keeps in-frame clones, though not all of them. The repertoire holds 550,000 to 800,000 clones, with about 90% as singletons. The clonotype comes from a man younger than 30 in good health. Some clones in this sample may be carry-over from other donors' samples. Sequenced input: memory CD8+ T cells from PBMCs. Subset here: CD45RO+ cells pooled with CCR7-negative TemRA cells. This chain joins TRBV5-5 and TRBJ1-2; D remains ambiguous. CDR3 nucleotide sequence: TGTGCCAGCTACTTTGGCTATGGCTACACCTTC. Its translation is CASYFGYGYTF. Drawing the rest from reference TRBV5-5 and TRBJ1-2, the complete variable domain is DAGVTQSPTHLIKTRGQQVTLRCSPISGHKSVSWYQQVLGQGPQFIFQYYEKEERGRGNFPDRFSARQFPNYSSELNVNALLLGDSALYLCASYFGYGYTFGSGTRLTVV.